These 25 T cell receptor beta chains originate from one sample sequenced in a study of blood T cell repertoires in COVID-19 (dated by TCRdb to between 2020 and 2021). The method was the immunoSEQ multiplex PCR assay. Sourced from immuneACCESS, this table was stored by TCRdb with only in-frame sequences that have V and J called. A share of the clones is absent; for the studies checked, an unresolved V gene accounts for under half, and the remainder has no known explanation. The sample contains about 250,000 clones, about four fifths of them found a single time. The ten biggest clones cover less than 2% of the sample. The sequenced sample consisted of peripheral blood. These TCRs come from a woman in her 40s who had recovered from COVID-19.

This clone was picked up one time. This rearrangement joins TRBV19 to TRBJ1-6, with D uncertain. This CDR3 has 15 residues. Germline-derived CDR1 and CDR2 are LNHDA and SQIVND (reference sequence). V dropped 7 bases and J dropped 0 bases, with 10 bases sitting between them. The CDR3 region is CASTGQSSYNSPLHF. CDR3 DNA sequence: TGTGCCAGTACAGGTCAGAGCTCCTATAATTCACCCCTCCACTTT. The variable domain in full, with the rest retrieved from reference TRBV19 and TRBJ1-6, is DGGITQSPKYLFRKEGQNVTLSCEQNLNHDAMYWYRQDPGQGLRLIYYSQIVNDFQKGDIAEGYSVSREKKESFPLTVTSAQKNPTAFYLCASTGQSSYNSPLHFGNGTRLTVT.

The CDR3 loop is CSASGRDRGGNTEAFF. The CDR3 DNA follows: TGCAGTGCTAGTGGCCGGGACAGGGGCGGGAACACTGAAGCTTTCTTT. V and J are TRBV20-1 and TRBJ1-1, with 10 bases fitting TRBD1. The CDR3 is 16 amino acids. Germline CDR1 DFQATT, CDR2 SNEGSKA (reference sequence). The junction had 8 bases not matched to a gene; V was cut back by 3 bases and J by 1 base.

The CDR3: CSVVPYFQETQYF. In DNA form, the CDR3 reads TGCAGCGTTGTCCCCTACTTCCAAGAGACCCAGTACTTC. The chain carries TRBV29-1 and TRBJ2-5, with D unclear. Germline-derived CDR1 and CDR2 are SQVTM and ANQGSEA. This CDR3 has 13 residues. Trimming took 4 bases from V and 1 from J, leaving 10 bases between them. The whole variable domain, remainder taken from reference TRBV29-1 and TRBJ2-5, is SAVISQKPSRDICQRGTSLTIQCQVDSQVTMMFWYRQQPGQSLTLIATANQGSEATYESGFVIDKFPISRPNLTFSTLTVSNMSPEDSSIYLCSVVPYFQETQYFGPGTRLLVL.

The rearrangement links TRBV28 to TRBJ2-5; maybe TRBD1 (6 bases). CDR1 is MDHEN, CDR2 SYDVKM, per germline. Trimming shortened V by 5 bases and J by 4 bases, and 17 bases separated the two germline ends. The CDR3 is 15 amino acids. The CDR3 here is CASSLRGRDIETQYF. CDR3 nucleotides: TGTGCCAGCAGTCTCCGAGGCAGGGACATAGAGACCCAGTACTTC.

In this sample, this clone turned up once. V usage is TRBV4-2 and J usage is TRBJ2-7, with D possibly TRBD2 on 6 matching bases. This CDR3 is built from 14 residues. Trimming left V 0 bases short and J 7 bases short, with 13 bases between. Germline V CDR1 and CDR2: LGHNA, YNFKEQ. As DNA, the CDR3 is TGTGCCAGCAGCCAAGATCGGGAGTCCTTAGAGCAGTACTTC. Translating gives CASSQDRESLEQYF.

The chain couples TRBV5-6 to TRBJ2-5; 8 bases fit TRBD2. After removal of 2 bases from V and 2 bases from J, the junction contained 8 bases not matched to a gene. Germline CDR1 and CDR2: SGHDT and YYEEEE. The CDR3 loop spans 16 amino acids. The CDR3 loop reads CASSLLSGAAQETQYF. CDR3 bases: TGTGCCAGCAGCTTACTTAGCGGGGCAGCTCAAGAGACCCAGTACTTC. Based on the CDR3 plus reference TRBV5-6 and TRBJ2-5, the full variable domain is DAGVTQSPTHLIKTRGQQVTLRCSPKSGHDTVSWYQQALGQGPQFIFQYYEEEERQRGNFPDRFSGHQFPNYSSELNVNALLLGDSALYLCASSLLSGAAQETQYFGPGTRLLVL.

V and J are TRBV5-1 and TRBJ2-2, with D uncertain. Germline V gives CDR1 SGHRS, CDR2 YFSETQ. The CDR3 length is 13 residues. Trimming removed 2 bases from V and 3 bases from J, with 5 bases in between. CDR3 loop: CASSLQYTGELFF. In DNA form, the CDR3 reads TGCGCCAGCAGCTTACAGTACACCGGGGAGCTGTTTTTT.

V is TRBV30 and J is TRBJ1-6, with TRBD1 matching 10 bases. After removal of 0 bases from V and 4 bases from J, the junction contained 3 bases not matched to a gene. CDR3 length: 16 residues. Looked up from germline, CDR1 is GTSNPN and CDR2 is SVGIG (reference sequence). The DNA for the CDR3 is TGTGCCTGGAGTGTAGACAGGGGGCCGTATAATTCACCCCTCCACTTT. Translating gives CAWSVDRGPYNSPLHF.

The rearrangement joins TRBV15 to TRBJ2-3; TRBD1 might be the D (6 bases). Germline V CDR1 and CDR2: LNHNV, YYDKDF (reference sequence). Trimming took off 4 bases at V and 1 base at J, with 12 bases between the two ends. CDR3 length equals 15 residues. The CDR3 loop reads CATSTLWGRTDTQYF. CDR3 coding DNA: TGTGCCACCAGCACCCTTTGGGGGCGCACAGATACGCAGTATTTT. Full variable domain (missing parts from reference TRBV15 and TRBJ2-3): DAMVIQNPRYQVTQFGKPVTLSCSQTLNHNVMYWYQQKSSQAPKLLFHYYDKDFNNEADTPDNFQSRRPNTSFCFLDIRSPGLGDTAMYLCATSTLWGRTDTQYFGPGTRLTVL.

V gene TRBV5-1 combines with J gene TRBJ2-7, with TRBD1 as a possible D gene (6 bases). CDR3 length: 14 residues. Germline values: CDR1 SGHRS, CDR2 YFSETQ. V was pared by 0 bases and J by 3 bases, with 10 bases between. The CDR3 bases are TGCGCCAGCAGCTTGGAGGGCAGGGGCTACGAGCAGTACTTC. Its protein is CASSLEGRGYEQYF.

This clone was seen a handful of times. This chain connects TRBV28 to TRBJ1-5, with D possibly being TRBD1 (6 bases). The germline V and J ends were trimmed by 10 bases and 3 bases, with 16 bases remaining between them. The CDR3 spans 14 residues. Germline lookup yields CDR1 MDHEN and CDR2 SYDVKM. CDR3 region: CATGPTGLNQPQHF. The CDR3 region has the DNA TGTGCCACCGGCCCGACAGGACTCAATCAGCCCCAGCATTTT.

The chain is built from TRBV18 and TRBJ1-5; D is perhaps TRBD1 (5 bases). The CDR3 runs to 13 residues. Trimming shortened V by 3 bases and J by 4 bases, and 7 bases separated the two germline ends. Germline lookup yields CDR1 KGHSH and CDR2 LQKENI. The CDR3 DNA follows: TGTGCCAGCTCACCGGGGGGGAATCAGCCCCAGCATTTT. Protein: CASSPGGNQPQHF. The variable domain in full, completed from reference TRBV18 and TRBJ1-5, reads NAGVMQNPRHLVRRRGQEARLRCSPMKGHSHVYWYRQLPEEGLKFMVYLQKENIIDESGMPKERFSAEFPKEGPSILRIQQVVRGDSAAYFCASSPGGNQPQHFGDGTRLSIL.

The CDR3 is CASVGSKGGSYNSPLHF. The CDR3 bases are TGTGCCAGCGTGGGCAGCAAAGGAGGCTCCTATAATTCACCCCTCCACTTT. The chain links TRBV2 to TRBJ1-6; D unresolved. The germline V gene encodes CDR1 SNHLY and CDR2 FYNNEI. V dropped 8 bases and J dropped 0 bases, with 17 bases sitting between them. CDR3 length equals 17 residues.

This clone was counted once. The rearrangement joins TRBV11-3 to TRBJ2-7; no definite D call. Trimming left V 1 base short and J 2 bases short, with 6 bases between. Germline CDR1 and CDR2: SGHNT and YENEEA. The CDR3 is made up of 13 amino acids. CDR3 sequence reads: CASSLGEAYEQYF. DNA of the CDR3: TGTGCCAGCAGCTTAGGCGAAGCCTACGAGCAGTACTTC.

As DNA, the CDR3 is TGTGCCAGCGCCAGGGGCCCCGGGAACACTGAAGCTTTCTTT. Translating it yields CASARGPGNTEAFF. The chain has TRBV7-3 and TRBJ1-1, with a weak D call TRBD1 (6 bases). V was clipped by 8 bases and J by 1 base, with 14 bases between them. The CDR3 sequence is 14 residues long. Germline CDR1 and CDR2: SGHTA and FQGTGA.

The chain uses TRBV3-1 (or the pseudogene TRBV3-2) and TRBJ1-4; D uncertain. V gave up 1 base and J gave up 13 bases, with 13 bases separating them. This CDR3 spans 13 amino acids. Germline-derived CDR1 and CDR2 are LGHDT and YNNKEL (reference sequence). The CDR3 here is CASSQAARRVLFF. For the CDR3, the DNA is TGTGCCAGCAGCCAAGCCGCAAGGAGGGTACTGTTTTTT.

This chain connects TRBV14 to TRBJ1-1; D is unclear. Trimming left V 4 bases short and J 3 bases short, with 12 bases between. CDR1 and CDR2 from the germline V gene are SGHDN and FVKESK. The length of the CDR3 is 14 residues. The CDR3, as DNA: TGTGCCAGCAGCCGATCATCCGGGGACACTGAAGCTTTCTTT. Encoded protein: CASSRSSGDTEAFF.

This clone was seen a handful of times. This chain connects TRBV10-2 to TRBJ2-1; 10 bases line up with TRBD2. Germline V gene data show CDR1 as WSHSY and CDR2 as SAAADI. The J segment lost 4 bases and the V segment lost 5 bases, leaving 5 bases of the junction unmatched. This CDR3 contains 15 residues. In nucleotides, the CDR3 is TGCGCCAGCAGTCCTACTAGCGGGGAATACAATGAGCAGTTCTTC. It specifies CASSPTSGEYNEQFF.

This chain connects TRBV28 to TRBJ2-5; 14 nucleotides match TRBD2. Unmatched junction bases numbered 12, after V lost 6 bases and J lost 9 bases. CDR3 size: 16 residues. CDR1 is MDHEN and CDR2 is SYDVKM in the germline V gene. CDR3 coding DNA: TGTGCCAGCAGCACCTCCCGGACTAGCGGGGGGAGGGCCCAGTACTTC. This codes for CASSTSRTSGGRAQYF.

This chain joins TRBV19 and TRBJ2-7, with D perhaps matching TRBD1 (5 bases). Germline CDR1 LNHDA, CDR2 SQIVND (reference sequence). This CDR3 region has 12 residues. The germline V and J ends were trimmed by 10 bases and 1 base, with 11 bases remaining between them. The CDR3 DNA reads TGTGCCACCGCAGGGTATTCCTACGAGCAGTACTTC. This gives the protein CATAGYSYEQYF. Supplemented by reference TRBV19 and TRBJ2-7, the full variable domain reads DGGITQSPKYLFRKEGQNVTLSCEQNLNHDAMYWYRQDPGQGLRLIYYSQIVNDFQKGDIAEGYSVSREKKESFPLTVTSAQKNPTAFYLCATAGYSYEQYFGPGTRLTVT.

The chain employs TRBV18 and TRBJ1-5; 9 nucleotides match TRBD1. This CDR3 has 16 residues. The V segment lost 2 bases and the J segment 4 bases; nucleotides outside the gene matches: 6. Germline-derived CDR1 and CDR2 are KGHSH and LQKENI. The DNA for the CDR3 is TGTGCCAGCTCACCAAGGGTTGGACAGGGGAATCAGCCCCAGCATTTT. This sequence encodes CASSPRVGQGNQPQHF.

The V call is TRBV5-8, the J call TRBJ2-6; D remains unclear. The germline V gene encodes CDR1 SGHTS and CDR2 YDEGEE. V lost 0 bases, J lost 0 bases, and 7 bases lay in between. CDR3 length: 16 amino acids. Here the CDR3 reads CASSLGINSGANVLTF. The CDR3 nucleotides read TGTGCCAGCAGCTTGGGTATAAACTCTGGGGCCAACGTCCTGACTTTC.

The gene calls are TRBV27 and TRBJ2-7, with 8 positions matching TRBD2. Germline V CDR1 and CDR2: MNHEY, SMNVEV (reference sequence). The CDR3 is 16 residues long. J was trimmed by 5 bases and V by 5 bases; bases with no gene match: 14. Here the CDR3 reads CASSQNPGLEDHEQYF. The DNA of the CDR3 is TGTGCCAGCAGTCAAAATCCGGGACTAGAGGACCACGAGCAGTACTTC.

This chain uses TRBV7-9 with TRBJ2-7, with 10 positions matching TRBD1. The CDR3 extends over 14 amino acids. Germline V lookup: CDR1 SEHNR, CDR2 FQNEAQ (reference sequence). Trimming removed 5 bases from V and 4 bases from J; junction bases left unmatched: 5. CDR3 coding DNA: TGTGCCAGCAGCCGGGGACAGGGGAGATACGAGCAGTACTTC. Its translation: CASSRGQGRYEQYF. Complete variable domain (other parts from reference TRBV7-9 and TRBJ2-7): DTGVSQNPRHKITKRGQNVTFRCDPISEHNRLYWYRQTLGQGPEFLTYFQNEAQLEKSRLLSDRFSAERPKGSFSTLEIQRTEQGDSAMYLCASSRGQGRYEQYFGPGTRLTVT.

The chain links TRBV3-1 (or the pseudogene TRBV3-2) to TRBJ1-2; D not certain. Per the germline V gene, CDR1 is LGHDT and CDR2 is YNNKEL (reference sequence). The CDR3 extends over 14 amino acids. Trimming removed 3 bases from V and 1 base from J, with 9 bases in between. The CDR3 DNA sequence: TGTGCCAGCAGCCATCCCCAGATTAACTATGGCTACACCTTC. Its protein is CASSHPQINYGYTF.